The clone carrying this T cell receptor beta chain turned up a few times. No antigen is known for it. The record originates from a study of T cell repertoires in cytomegalovirus infection. Study in general: The authors relied on CMV epitopes, both recently identified HLA-C-restricted and well-studied HLA-B-restricted. It was the public TCR beta signatures that indicated both CMV infection and matching HLA type.

Between the trimmed V and J ends, which lost 8 bases and 3 bases, there was a span of 17 bases. There are 15 residues in the CDR3. Germline V gene data show CDR1 as SGHRS and CDR2 as YFSETQ. TCRdb analysed the reads with MiXCR anew, one entry per CDR3 protein. The sample contains roughly 990,000 distinct CDR3 sequences, 30% to 40% of which appear only once. Whole-study findings and limits: Identification of carriers of CMV plus the relevant HLA was performed using cumulative public TCR beta family frequency. HLA-C-restricted TCR beta clonotypes specific for CMV led the ex vivo response.

The source is a human donor in good health (CMV status not recorded). Some clones in this sample may be carry-over from other donors' samples. The chain combines TRBV5-1 with TRBJ2-2; a weak D match, TRBD1 (5 bases). Source: cultured CD8+ T cells from PBMCs, taken from culture after CMV antigen stimulation. As DNA, the CDR3 is TGCGCCAGTCGTAAGGACCGACAGTACACCGGGGAGCTGTTTTTT. Its translation is CASRKDRQYTGELFF.